A single sample gave rise to the 25 T cell receptor beta chains below, sequenced in a study of early T cells in non-severe SARS-CoV-2 infection. TCRdb re-called the 5' RACE reads through MiXCR, storing one row per CDR3 protein. The sample has just under 65,000 distinct CDR3 sequences, approximately 14% seen once. Sample: whole blood. These receptors were collected from an adult who was a healthcare worker with PCR-confirmed SARS-CoV-2 infection or an uninfected control (not recorded which).

The table lists this clonotype with a few counts. The chain joins TRBV19 to TRBJ1-1; possibly TRBD1 for D (6 bases). The germline gives CDR1 LNHDA, CDR2 SQIVND (reference sequence). The CDR3 sequence is 13 residues long. V lost 3 bases, J lost 1 base, and 6 bases lay in between. The CDR3 sequence is CASSMGANTEAFF. The CDR3 DNA sequence: TGTGCCAGTAGTATGGGGGCGAACACTGAAGCTTTCTTT.

The V call is TRBV6-5, the J call TRBJ1-2; TRBD1 matches 7 bases. The CDR3 runs to 14 residues. The germline V gene encodes CDR1 MNHEY and CDR2 SVGAGI. Trimming at V came to 6 bases and at J to 3 bases, leaving 7 bases not matched to a gene. The CDR3 DNA sequence: TGTGCCAGCAGATCGACAGGGATATACTATGGCTACACCTTC. Translated: CASRSTGIYYGYTF.

J is TRBJ1-4 and V is TRBV29-1; 7 nucleotides agree with TRBD1. The CDR3 has 12 residues. Germline V CDR1 and CDR2: SQVTM, ANQGSEA. V shed 7 bases and J 7 bases; nucleotides not matched to a gene: 6. The CDR3 DNA reads as TGCAGCGCAGGCGACAGGGTTGAAAAACTGTTTTTT. Protein: CSAGDRVEKLFF.

This clonotype was recorded a few times. The V gene is TRBV19, the J gene TRBJ2-4; the D gene is possibly TRBD1 (5 bases). The CDR3 extends over 16 amino acids. Germline CDR1 LNHDA, CDR2 SQIVND (reference sequence). The V gene lost 5 bases and the J gene lost 1 base, with 15 bases spanning the gap. CDR3 nucleotides: TGTGCCAGTAGTGACCGACAGCTACTTGCCAAAAACATTCAGTACTTC. Residues: CASSDRQLLAKNIQYF. Variable domain in full (rest from reference TRBV19 and TRBJ2-4): DGGITQSPKYLFRKEGQNVTLSCEQNLNHDAMYWYRQDPGQGLRLIYYSQIVNDFQKGDIAEGYSVSREKKESFPLTVTSAQKNPTAFYLCASSDRQLLAKNIQYFGAGTRLSVL.

The rearrangement uses TRBV29-1 and TRBJ2-7; D gene uncertain. The CDR3 totals 11 residues. V shed 4 bases and J shed 5 bases, with 9 bases lying between them. From germline, CDR1 is SQVTM and CDR2 ANQGSEA. The CDR3 here is CSVGVFNEQYF. CDR3 DNA sequence: TGCAGCGTTGGAGTATTTAACGAGCAGTACTTC.

The rearrangement joins TRBV9 to TRBJ2-6; the D call may be TRBD1 or TRBD2 (5 bases each). CDR1 and CDR2 from the germline V gene are SGDLS and YYNGEE. The CDR3 sequence is 17 residues long. V shed 5 bases and J shed 2 bases, with 17 bases lying between them. The CDR3 bases are TGTGCCAGCAGGTCCCGGGACCTCGAGGCTGGGGCCAACGTCCTGACTTTC. It is translated as CASRSRDLEAGANVLTF.

This clonotype was seen more than once but under ten times. The V and J genes are TRBV6-2 or TRBV6-3 and TRBJ2-3; tentative D call: TRBD1 (6 bases). The CDR3 is made up of 17 amino acids. Germline V lookup: CDR1 MNHEY, CDR2 SVGEGT. Trimming left V 2 bases short and J 2 bases short, with 17 bases between. As DNA, the CDR3 is TGTGCCAGCAGTTACCCTACCAGGCAGGGGACCACAGATACGCAGTATTTT. Translation: CASSYPTRQGTTDTQYF.

The rearrangement joins TRBV18 to TRBJ2-7; D might be TRBD1 (6 bases). The CDR3 length is 14 residues. Trimming removed 4 bases from V and 2 bases from J, with 12 bases in between. In germline, CDR1 is KGHSH, CDR2 LQKENI. The CDR3 loop reads CASSQGHKTYEQYF. The CDR3 region has the DNA TGTGCCAGCTCACAGGGACACAAGACCTACGAGCAGTACTTC.

This clonotype was recorded a few times. This chain joins TRBV6-5 and TRBJ1-3, with TRBD1 as a possible D gene (6 bases). Trimming removed 0 bases at V and 7 bases at J, with 16 bases between. There are 16 residues in the CDR3. Germline CDR1 MNHEY, CDR2 SVGAGI. In DNA form, the CDR3 reads TGTGCCAGCAGTTACTCATACGGGGGGCAAGAGAACACCATATATTTT. This gives the protein CASSYSYGGQENTIYF.

This clonotype was recorded at least ten times. The chain links TRBV2 to TRBJ2-1; D may be TRBD1 (5 bases). V lost 5 bases and J lost 1, with 12 bases in between. This CDR3 is 15 amino acids long. From germline, CDR1 is SNHLY and CDR2 FYNNEI. CDR3 coding DNA: TGTGCCAGCAGTCCCCCAGGGAAGTCCTACAATGAGCAGTTCTTC. It codes for CASSPPGKSYNEQFF.

The chain has TRBV21-1 and TRBJ2-7; TRBD2 is the table's D call, not checked against the DNA. TRBV21-1 is a documented pseudogene. The CDR3 loop spans 14 amino acids. CDR3 sequence reads: CASSKVPGPYEQYF. CDR3 nucleotides: TGTGCCAGCAGCAAAGTTCCAGGGCCTTACGAGCAGTACTTC.

The chain links TRBV18 to TRBJ2-5, with 9 bases fitting TRBD2. The CDR3 is 15 amino acids. Unmatched junction bases numbered 1, after V lost 0 bases and J lost 2 bases. The germline CDR1 and CDR2 sequences are KGHSH and LQKENI. CDR3: CASSPPTSGQETQYF. CDR3 sequence (DNA): TGTGCCAGCTCACCACCGACTAGCGGACAAGAGACCCAGTACTTC.

The rearrangement uses TRBV11-2 and TRBJ2-1; 12 bases are a match to TRBD1. Losses at the gene ends were 3 bases for V and 6 bases for J; bases not matched to a gene: 3. The CDR3 loop spans 15 amino acids. CDR1 is SGHAT, CDR2 FQNNGV, per germline. This CDR3 is CASSLGQGAFNEQFF. In DNA form, the CDR3 reads TGTGCCAGCAGCTTGGGACAGGGGGCTTTCAATGAGCAGTTCTTC.

The chain uses TRBV5-1 and TRBJ2-5; either TRBD1 or TRBD2 may fit D (5 bases each). The V and J ends lost 4 bases and 5 bases respectively, with 18 bases between them. Germline V gene lookup returns CDR1 SGHRS and CDR2 YFSETQ. The CDR3 has 15 residues. CDR3 in DNA: TGCGCCAGCAGCGCGCAAGGGGTAGGGGACGAGACCCAGTACTTC. It yields the protein CASSAQGVGDETQYF.

This clonotype appeared many times. The chain couples TRBV6-5 to TRBJ1-1, with D possibly being TRBD1 (5 bases). The germline V gene has CDR1 MNHEY and CDR2 SVGAGI. Trimming removed 7 bases from V and 1 base from J, with 16 bases in between. There are 15 residues in the CDR3. The CDR3: CASTPFLTGNTEAFF. The CDR3 coding sequence is TGTGCCAGCACCCCTTTTCTCACAGGGAACACTGAAGCTTTCTTT.

The table lists this clonotype with a few counts. This sequence joins TRBV11-2 and TRBJ2-1, with D possibly matching TRBD1 (7 bases). CDR3 length equals 16 residues. Germline V lookup: CDR1 SGHAT, CDR2 FQNNGV. Trimming cost V 5 bases and J 3 bases, with 17 bases left between them. The CDR3 coding sequence is TGTGCCAGCAGCGCCCGACAGGGAGGATTCTACAATGAGCAGTTCTTC. Protein product: CASSARQGGFYNEQFF.

This sequence joins TRBV3-1 and TRBJ2-1; D possibly corresponds to TRBD2 (6 bases). From germline, CDR1 is LGHDT and CDR2 YNNKEL (reference sequence). The ends were cut back, 3 bases at V and 0 bases at J, with 15 bases in the middle. This CDR3 comprises 17 residues. The CDR3 is CASSHARGLSSYNEQFF. The CDR3 DNA reads as TGTGCCAGCAGCCACGCGCGGGGCCTTAGCTCCTACAATGAGCAGTTCTTC.

This chain connects TRBV25-1 to TRBJ1-1; D remains unclear. The V gene lost 3 bases and the J gene lost 5 bases, with 10 bases spanning the gap. The CDR3 contains 13 residues. Germline values: CDR1 MGHDK, CDR2 SYGVNS. DNA of the CDR3: TGTGCCAGCAGTGAGGATCCCGGGACTGAAGCTTTCTTT. Protein product: CASSEDPGTEAFF.

The rearrangement links TRBV20-1 to TRBJ2-7, with D hard to call. V was cut by 1 base and J by 0 bases, with 16 bases left in between. This CDR3 region has 16 residues. Germline lookup yields CDR1 DFQATT and CDR2 SNEGSKA (reference sequence). CDR3 protein: CSARGGVPRSSYEQYF. As DNA, the CDR3 is TGCAGTGCTAGAGGTGGTGTACCTAGGAGCTCCTACGAGCAGTACTTC.

The gene calls are TRBV5-1 and TRBJ1-1, with 9 nucleotides matching TRBD1. This CDR3 region has 14 residues. With 2 bases clipped from V and 6 bases from J, the junction kept 5 bases outside the gene matches. Per germline, CDR1 SGHRS and CDR2 YFSETQ. The CDR3 loop reads CASSLPRQGAEAFF. The CDR3 DNA reads TGCGCCAGCAGCTTACCTCGACAGGGGGCTGAAGCTTTCTTT.

This clonotype was recorded at least ten times. The chain recombines TRBV7-2 with TRBJ1-2; 7 bases map to TRBD1. V was pared by 0 bases and J by 2 bases, with 0 bases of the junction left unmatched. CDR1 is SGHTA, CDR2 FQGNSA, per germline. CDR3 size: 14 residues. In nucleotides, the CDR3 is TGTGCCAGCAGCTTAGCGACAGGGAACTATGGCTACACCTTC. Translating gives CASSLATGNYGYTF.

This clonotype was found many times. This sequence joins TRBV5-1 and TRBJ2-7; D is undetermined. CDR1 SGHRS and CDR2 YFSETQ come from the germline V gene. Trimming cost V 1 base and J 7 bases, with 12 bases left between them. The CDR3 sequence is 13 residues long. The CDR3 spells CASSLSEVGEQYF. The CDR3 bases are TGCGCCAGCAGCTTGTCAGAGGTTGGGGAGCAGTACTTC.

This clonotype was observed at least ten times. J is TRBJ2-1 and V is TRBV11-2; tentative D call: TRBD1 (5 bases). Trimming stripped 2 bases from V and 7 bases from J, with 18 bases between. The CDR3 has 16 residues. Germline V CDR1 and CDR2: SGHAT, FQNNGV. CDR3 coding DNA: TGTGCCAGCAGCTTATTGCCAGGGATCATGTCTAATGAGCAGTTCTTC. This translates into CASSLLPGIMSNEQFF.

The chain combines TRBV3-1 with TRBJ1-2, with 7 bases identical to TRBD1. The CDR3 has 13 amino acids. Germline CDR1 reads LGHDT; CDR2 reads YNNKEL (reference sequence). Trimming took 7 bases from V and 8 from J; bases not matched to a gene: 10. Here the CDR3 DNA reads TGTGCCAGCAACGTAAGGGGGCAGAGAGGCTACACCTTC. It is translated as CASNVRGQRGYTF.

This clonotype was seen a handful of times. The chain couples TRBV29-1 to TRBJ1-6; 7 bases fit TRBD1. With V trimmed by 4 bases and J by 4 bases, 4 bases remained unmatched. The CDR3 loop spans 14 amino acids. Looked up from germline, CDR1 is SQVTM and CDR2 is ANQGSEA. The chain's CDR3 is CSVGTGNYNSPLHF. The CDR3 bases are TGCAGCGTTGGGACAGGCAATTATAATTCACCCCTCCACTTT.